A selection of T cell receptor beta chains follows, all from one sample in a study of Ad26.COV2.S vaccination and SARS-CoV-2 variants. Clones were read by immunoSEQ multiplex PCR, and TCRdb kept only the in-frame ones, dropping some. This table has about 350,000 clones, 75% to 90% appearing once. Sample: peripheral blood, taken in a trial of Ad26.COV2.S vaccine versus placebo. The receptors were gathered from a person between 18 and 59 years old who received the Ad26.COV2.S COVID-19 vaccine or a placebo. Both conserved end residues are part of each CDR3. Each record gives: V gene, D gene, J gene, clone size, CDR3 DNA, CDR3 protein. A D gene is named only where the DNA matches it firmly. Some rows mark clone size as missing; the rest say once, few, many or name a class of expanded clone.

v_call: TRBV7-2; d_call: .; j_call: TRBJ2-5; clone_size: .; cdr3_nt: TGTGCCAGCAGCTTCTGGCTAGCGAGGGGAGAGACCCAGTACTTC; cdr3_aa: CASSFWLARGETQYF
v_call: TRBV6-5; d_call: .; j_call: TRBJ1-1; clone_size: .; cdr3_nt: TGTGCCAGCAGTATCGACCGAACTCGTCGGGGAGCTTTCTTT; cdr3_aa: CASSIDRTRRGAFF
v_call: TRBV6-1; d_call: .; j_call: TRBJ1-2; clone_size: once; cdr3_nt: TGTGCCAGCAGTGATAGGACAGCCTATGGCTACACCTTC; cdr3_aa: CASSDRTAYGYTF
v_call: TRBV12-3/TRBV12-4; d_call: .; j_call: TRBJ2-7; clone_size: .; cdr3_nt: TGTGCCAGCAGTTTAGTGGGGGCGTGGGAGCAGTACTTC; cdr3_aa: CASSLVGAWEQYF
v_call: TRBV19; d_call: .; j_call: TRBJ1-1; clone_size: .; cdr3_nt: TGTGCCAGTACCCGGACAGAGTCCATGAACACTGAAGCTTTCTTT; cdr3_aa: CASTRTESMNTEAFF
v_call: TRBV6-2/TRBV6-3; d_call: .; j_call: TRBJ2-7; clone_size: .; cdr3_nt: TGTGCCAGCAGTTCCCTGGAGAAGATTGTCTCCTACGAGCAGTACTTC; cdr3_aa: CASSSLEKIVSYEQYF
v_call: TRBV20-1; d_call: TRBD1; j_call: TRBJ2-5; clone_size: .; cdr3_nt: TGCAGTGCTGGTGACAGGGTAGAGACCCAGTACTTC; cdr3_aa: CSAGDRVETQYF
v_call: TRBV24-1; d_call: .; j_call: TRBJ2-1; clone_size: .; cdr3_nt: TGTGCCACCAGTCCCAGGAGGAGCTCCTACAATGAGCAGTTCTTC; cdr3_aa: CATSPRRSSYNEQFF
v_call: TRBV28; d_call: .; j_call: TRBJ2-7; clone_size: .; cdr3_nt: TGTGCCAGCAGTCACGACACGGAGCTTTACGAGCAGTACTTC; cdr3_aa: CASSHDTELYEQYF
v_call: TRBV29-1; d_call: .; j_call: TRBJ2-2; clone_size: .; cdr3_nt: TGCAGCGTCGAACCGGGACCTAACACCGGGGAGCTGTTTTTT; cdr3_aa: CSVEPGPNTGELFF
v_call: TRBV6-5; d_call: .; j_call: TRBJ1-2; clone_size: .; cdr3_nt: TGTGCCAGCAGTTACAAGGGGGGGGCGTTTAGGTATGGCTACACCTTC; cdr3_aa: CASSYKGGAFRYGYTF
v_call: TRBV3-1/TRBV3-2; d_call: .; j_call: TRBJ1-4; clone_size: .; cdr3_nt: TGTGCCAGCAGCCAAGCGGGGGGTGGTGAAAAACTGTTTTTT; cdr3_aa: CASSQAGGGEKLFF
v_call: TRBV11-2; d_call: .; j_call: TRBJ2-7; clone_size: .; cdr3_nt: TGTGCCAGCAGCCAGGCTGGTCGCAGGGGCGAGCAGTACTTC; cdr3_aa: CASSQAGRRGEQYF
v_call: TRBV6-5; d_call: .; j_call: TRBJ1-3; clone_size: .; cdr3_nt: TGTGCCAGCAGGGGGACCGGATCTGGAAACACCATATATTTT; cdr3_aa: CASRGTGSGNTIYF
v_call: TRBV4-3; d_call: TRBD2; j_call: TRBJ2-1; clone_size: .; cdr3_nt: TGCGCCAGCAGCCCTTTGACTAGCGGGGGGCATGGAGAGCAGTTCTTC; cdr3_aa: CASSPLTSGGHGEQFF
v_call: TRBV5-4; d_call: TRBD2; j_call: TRBJ2-1; clone_size: .; cdr3_nt: TGTGCCAGCAGCTTGGGACTAGCGGGGGAGGATGAGCAGTTCTTC; cdr3_aa: CASSLGLAGEDEQFF
v_call: TRBV27; d_call: TRBD1; j_call: TRBJ2-7; clone_size: .; cdr3_nt: TGTGCCAGCAGTTTATCCCCGACCGGGACAGGGGGCGGCGAGCAGTACTTC; cdr3_aa: CASSLSPTGTGGGEQYF
v_call: TRBV19; d_call: TRBD2; j_call: TRBJ2-2; clone_size: few; cdr3_nt: TGTGCCAGTAGCCTATTCACGGGGGGAGCGAACACCGGGGAGCTGTTTTTT; cdr3_aa: CASSLFTGGANTGELFF
v_call: TRBV19; d_call: TRBD1; j_call: TRBJ1-2; clone_size: .; cdr3_nt: TGTGCCAGTAGTAACTCAGGGGGGGCTAACTATGGCTACACCTTC; cdr3_aa: CASSNSGGANYGYTF
v_call: TRBV6-2/TRBV6-3; d_call: TRBD1; j_call: TRBJ1-2; clone_size: .; cdr3_nt: TGTGCCAGCAGTTACCTTGGACAGGGCCTGGGAGCCTTC; cdr3_aa: CASSYLGQGLGAF
v_call: TRBV7-8; d_call: TRBD1; j_call: TRBJ1-4; clone_size: .; cdr3_nt: TGTGCCAGCAGCCTAGACAGGGCTGAAAAACTGTTTTTT; cdr3_aa: CASSLDRAEKLFF
v_call: TRBV6-5; d_call: .; j_call: TRBJ1-4; clone_size: .; cdr3_nt: TGTGCCAGCAGGGACAGCCTTACTAATGAAAAACTGTTTTTT; cdr3_aa: CASRDSLTNEKLFF
v_call: TRBV30; d_call: TRBD2; j_call: TRBJ2-1; clone_size: once; cdr3_nt: TGTGCCTGGCTGCTAGCGGGAGGGCCTCGTGAGCAGTTCTTC; cdr3_aa: CAWLLAGGPREQFF
v_call: TRBV12-3/TRBV12-4; d_call: .; j_call: TRBJ2-5; clone_size: .; cdr3_nt: TGTGCCAGCAGCAACACAGGGTCGAAGACCCAGTACTTC; cdr3_aa: CASSNTGSKTQYF
v_call: TRBV7-2; d_call: .; j_call: TRBJ2-7; clone_size: once; cdr3_nt: TGTGCCAGCAGCTTGGCCGAACTCTCCTACGAGCAGTACTTC; cdr3_aa: CASSLAELSYEQYF
v_call: TRBV28; d_call: .; j_call: TRBJ2-5; clone_size: .; cdr3_nt: TGTGCCAGCAGTTTATGGGTCAAGGGCGGAGAGACCCAGTACTTC; cdr3_aa: CASSLWVKGGETQYF
v_call: TRBV28; d_call: .; j_call: TRBJ2-4; clone_size: .; cdr3_nt: TGTGCCAGCAACCAAGTGGGGGGATGGCGGGGAAACATTCAGTACTTC; cdr3_aa: CASNQVGGWRGNIQYF
v_call: TRBV27; d_call: TRBD2; j_call: TRBJ2-1; clone_size: .; cdr3_nt: TGTGCCAGCAGCTTTGACCCCGGGACTAGCGGGAGGCGCTACTACAATGAGCAGTTCTTC; cdr3_aa: CASSFDPGTSGRRYYNEQFF
v_call: TRBV18; d_call: .; j_call: TRBJ2-7; clone_size: .; cdr3_nt: TGTGCCAGCTCATCAGGGGCAGGGAGTGTTTACGAGCAGTACTTC; cdr3_aa: CASSSGAGSVYEQYF
v_call: TRBV3-1/TRBV3-2; d_call: TRBD2; j_call: TRBJ2-7; clone_size: .; cdr3_nt: TGTGCCAGCAGCCTCCCATTAGCGGGAGGCGAGCAGTACTTC; cdr3_aa: CASSLPLAGGEQYF
v_call: TRBV28; d_call: .; j_call: TRBJ2-5; clone_size: .; cdr3_nt: TGTGCCAGCAGTTTAGTAGCTGCGGGCCAAGAGACCCAGTACTTC; cdr3_aa: CASSLVAAGQETQYF
v_call: TRBV2; d_call: .; j_call: TRBJ2-3; clone_size: .; cdr3_nt: TGTGCCAGCGCCCTCCTAGGGGTTCTCACAGATACGCAGTATTTT; cdr3_aa: CASALLGVLTDTQYF
v_call: TRBV7-9; d_call: TRBD2; j_call: TRBJ2-3; clone_size: .; cdr3_nt: TGTGCCAGCAGCTCGCGGGTAGCGGGGGCTAGCACAGATACGCAGTATTTT; cdr3_aa: CASSSRVAGASTDTQYF
v_call: TRBV7-2; d_call: TRBD2; j_call: TRBJ2-5; clone_size: .; cdr3_nt: TGTGCCAGCAGCTTTAGCGGGGCTGAGACCCAGTACTTC; cdr3_aa: CASSFSGAETQYF
v_call: TRBV7-2; d_call: TRBD2; j_call: TRBJ2-7; clone_size: once; cdr3_nt: TGTGCCAGCAGCCGGGGGGGCCGCCAGAAGGGTCGGCAGTACTTC; cdr3_aa: CASSRGGRQKGRQYF
v_call: TRBV23-1; d_call: .; j_call: TRBJ2-1; clone_size: .; cdr3_nt: TGCGCCTATCAGCGTCCGGGAGCTTGCAATGAGCAGTTCTTC; cdr3_aa: CAYQRPGACNEQFF
v_call: TRBV7-2; d_call: .; j_call: TRBJ1-6; clone_size: .; cdr3_nt: TGTGCCAGCAGCTTAGACCATAATTCACCCCTCCACTTT; cdr3_aa: CASSLDHNSPLHF
v_call: TRBV12-3/TRBV12-4; d_call: TRBD1; j_call: TRBJ1-2; clone_size: few; cdr3_nt: TGTGCCAGCAGTCCCGACAGGGGGATCGGCTACACCTTC; cdr3_aa: CASSPDRGIGYTF
v_call: TRBV4-1; d_call: TRBD1; j_call: TRBJ2-3; clone_size: .; cdr3_nt: TGCGCCAGCAGCCAACTTACCGGGACAGGGAGCACAGATACGCAGTATTTT; cdr3_aa: CASSQLTGTGSTDTQYF
v_call: TRBV25-1; d_call: .; j_call: TRBJ1-3; clone_size: .; cdr3_nt: TGTGCCAGCAGTGAATCCTCAGGGGTTGCGGGAAACACCATATATTTT; cdr3_aa: CASSESSGVAGNTIYF
v_call: TRBV19; d_call: .; j_call: TRBJ1-1; clone_size: .; cdr3_nt: TGTGCCAGTATCCGGCAGGGTGGCACTGAAGCTTTCTTT; cdr3_aa: CASIRQGGTEAFF
v_call: TRBV5-1; d_call: TRBD1; j_call: TRBJ2-7; clone_size: few; cdr3_nt: TGCGCCAGCAGCATAGGGGACAGATACTACGAGCAGTACTTC; cdr3_aa: CASSIGDRYYEQYF
v_call: TRBV2; d_call: TRBD2; j_call: TRBJ2-1; clone_size: once; cdr3_nt: TGTGCCAGCAGGGCGGGGACTAGCGGGAGTGAGGAGCAGTTCTTC; cdr3_aa: CASRAGTSGSEEQFF
v_call: TRBV9; d_call: TRBD1; j_call: TRBJ1-2; clone_size: .; cdr3_nt: TGTGCCAGCAGCCCCACGACAGGGCAGCATGGCTACACCTTC; cdr3_aa: CASSPTTGQHGYTF
v_call: TRBV7-3; d_call: .; j_call: TRBJ2-6; clone_size: .; cdr3_nt: TGTGCCAGCAGCTGGGATGGCTCTGGGGCCAACGTCCTGACTTTC; cdr3_aa: CASSWDGSGANVLTF